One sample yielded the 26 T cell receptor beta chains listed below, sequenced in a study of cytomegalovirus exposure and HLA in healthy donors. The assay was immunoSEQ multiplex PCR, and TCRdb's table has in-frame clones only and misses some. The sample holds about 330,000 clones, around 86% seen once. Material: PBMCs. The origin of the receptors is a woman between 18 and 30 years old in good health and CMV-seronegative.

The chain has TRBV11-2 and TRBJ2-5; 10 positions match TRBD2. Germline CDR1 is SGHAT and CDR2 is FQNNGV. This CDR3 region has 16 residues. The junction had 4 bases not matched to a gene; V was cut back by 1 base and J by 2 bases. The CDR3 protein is CASSLVAGGTQETQYF. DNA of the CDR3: TGTGCCAGCAGCTTAGTAGCGGGAGGAACGCAAGAGACCCAGTACTTC.

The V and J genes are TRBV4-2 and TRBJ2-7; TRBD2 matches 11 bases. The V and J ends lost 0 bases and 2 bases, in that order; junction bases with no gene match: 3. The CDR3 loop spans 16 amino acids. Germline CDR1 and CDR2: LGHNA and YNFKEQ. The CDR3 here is CASSQEGTSGTYEQYF. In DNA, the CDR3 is TGTGCCAGCAGCCAAGAAGGGACTAGCGGAACCTACGAGCAGTACTTC.

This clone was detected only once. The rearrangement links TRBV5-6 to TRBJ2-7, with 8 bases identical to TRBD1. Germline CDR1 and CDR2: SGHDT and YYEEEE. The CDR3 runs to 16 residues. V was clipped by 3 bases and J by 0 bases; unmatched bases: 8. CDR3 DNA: TGTGCCAGCAGCTCCTGGACAGGGCTAAGCTCCTACGAGCAGTACTTC. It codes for CASSSWTGLSSYEQYF.

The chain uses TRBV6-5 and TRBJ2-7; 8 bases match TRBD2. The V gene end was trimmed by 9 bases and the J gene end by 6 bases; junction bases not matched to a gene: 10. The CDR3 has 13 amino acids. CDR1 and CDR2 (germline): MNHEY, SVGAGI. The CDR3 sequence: CASRGGRGAEQYF. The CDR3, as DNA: TGTGCCAGTCGGGGAGGGCGGGGGGCCGAGCAGTACTTC.

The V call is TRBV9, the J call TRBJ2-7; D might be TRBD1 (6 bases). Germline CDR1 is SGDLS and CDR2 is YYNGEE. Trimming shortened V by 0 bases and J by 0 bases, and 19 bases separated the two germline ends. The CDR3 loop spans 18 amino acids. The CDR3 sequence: CASSVAPVGGLSSYEQYF. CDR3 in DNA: TGTGCCAGCAGCGTAGCTCCCGTTGGGGGCCTGAGCTCCTACGAGCAGTACTTC.

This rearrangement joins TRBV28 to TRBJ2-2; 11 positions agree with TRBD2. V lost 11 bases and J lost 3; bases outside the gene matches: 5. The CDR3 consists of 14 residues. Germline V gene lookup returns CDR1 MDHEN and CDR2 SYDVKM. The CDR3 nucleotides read TGTGCCGGAGGGACTAGCGGTTACACCGGGGAGCTGTTTTTT. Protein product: CAGGTSGYTGELFF.

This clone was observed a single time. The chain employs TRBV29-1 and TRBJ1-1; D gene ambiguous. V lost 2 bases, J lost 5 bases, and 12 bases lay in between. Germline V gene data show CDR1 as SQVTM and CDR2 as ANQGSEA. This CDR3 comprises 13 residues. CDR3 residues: CSVEQRARTEAFF. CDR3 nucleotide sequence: TGCAGCGTTGAACAGAGGGCCCGGACTGAAGCTTTCTTT.

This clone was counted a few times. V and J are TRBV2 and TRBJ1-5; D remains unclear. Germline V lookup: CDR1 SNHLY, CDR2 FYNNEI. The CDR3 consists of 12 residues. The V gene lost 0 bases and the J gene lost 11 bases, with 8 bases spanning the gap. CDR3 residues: CASSEASRAQHF. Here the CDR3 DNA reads TGTGCCAGCAGTGAAGCGTCTCGGGCCCAGCATTTT.

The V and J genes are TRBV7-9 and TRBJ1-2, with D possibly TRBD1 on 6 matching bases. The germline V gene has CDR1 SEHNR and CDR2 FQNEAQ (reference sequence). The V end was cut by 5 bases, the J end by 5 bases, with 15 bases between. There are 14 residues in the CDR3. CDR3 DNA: TGTGCCAGCAGCCCCCGGGGGGCTGGGTATGGCTACACCTTC. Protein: CASSPRGAGYGYTF. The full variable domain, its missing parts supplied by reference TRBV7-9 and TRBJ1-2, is DTGVSQNPRHKITKRGQNVTFRCDPISEHNRLYWYRQTLGQGPEFLTYFQNEAQLEKSRLLSDRFSAERPKGSFSTLEIQRTEQGDSAMYLCASSPRGAGYGYTFGSGTRLTVV.

CDR3 region: CASSSDRENTF. Written as DNA, the CDR3 is TGCGCCAGCAGCTCTGACAGGGAGAACACCTTC. The genes are TRBV5-1 and TRBJ1-2, with TRBD1 identical over 7 bases. V lost 3 bases and J lost 12; bases outside the gene matches: 5. Germline-derived CDR1 and CDR2 are SGHRS and YFSETQ. The CDR3 totals 11 residues.

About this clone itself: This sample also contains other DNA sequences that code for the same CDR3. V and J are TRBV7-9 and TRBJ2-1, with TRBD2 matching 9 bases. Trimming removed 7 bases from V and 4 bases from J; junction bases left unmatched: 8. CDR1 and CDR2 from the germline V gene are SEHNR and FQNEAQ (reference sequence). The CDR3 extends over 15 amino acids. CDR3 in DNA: TGTGCCAGCACCGTAGCGGGAGCCGTTTACAATGAGCAGTTCTTC. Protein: CASTVAGAVYNEQFF.

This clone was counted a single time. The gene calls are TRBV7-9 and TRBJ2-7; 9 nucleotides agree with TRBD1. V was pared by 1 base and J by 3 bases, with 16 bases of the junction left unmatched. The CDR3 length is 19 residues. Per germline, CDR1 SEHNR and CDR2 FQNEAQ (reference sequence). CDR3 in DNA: TGTGCCAGCAGCTTAGTAACGACTCCCCGGGACAGGGTCGTCTACGAGCAGTACTTC. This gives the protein CASSLVTTPRDRVVYEQYF.

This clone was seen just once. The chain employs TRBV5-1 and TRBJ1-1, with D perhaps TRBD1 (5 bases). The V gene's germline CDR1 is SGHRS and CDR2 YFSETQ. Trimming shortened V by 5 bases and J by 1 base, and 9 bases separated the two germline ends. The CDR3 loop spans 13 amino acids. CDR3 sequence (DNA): TGCGCCAGCAGGCAGGGTGGGAACACTGAAGCTTTCTTT. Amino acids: CASRQGGNTEAFF. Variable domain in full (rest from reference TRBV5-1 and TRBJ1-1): KAGVTQTPRYLIKTRGQQVTLSCSPISGHRSVSWYQQTPGQGLQFLFEYFSETQRNKGNFPGRFSGRQFSNSRSEMNVSTLELGDSALYLCASRQGGNTEAFFGQGTRLTVV.

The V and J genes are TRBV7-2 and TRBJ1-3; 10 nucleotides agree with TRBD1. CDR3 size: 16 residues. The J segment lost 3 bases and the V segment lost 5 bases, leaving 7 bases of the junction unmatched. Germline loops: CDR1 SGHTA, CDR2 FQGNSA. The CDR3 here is CASSPPTGGFGNTIYF. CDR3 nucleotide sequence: TGTGCCAGCAGCCCGCCGACAGGGGGCTTTGGAAACACCATATATTTT.

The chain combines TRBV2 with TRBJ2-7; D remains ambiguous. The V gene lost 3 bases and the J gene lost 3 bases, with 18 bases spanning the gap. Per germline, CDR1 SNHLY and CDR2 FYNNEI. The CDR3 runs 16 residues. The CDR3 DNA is TGTGCCAGCAGTGAGTTGGGTCCAGTCTCTAGCTACGAGCAGTACTTC. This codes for CASSELGPVSSYEQYF.

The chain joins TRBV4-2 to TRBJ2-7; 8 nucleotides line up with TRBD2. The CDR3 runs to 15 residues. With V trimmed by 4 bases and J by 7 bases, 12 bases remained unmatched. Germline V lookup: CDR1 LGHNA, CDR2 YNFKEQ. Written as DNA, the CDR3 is TGTGCCAGCAGCCCATCCGGGGGGGGAGGGGCGGAGCAGTACTTC. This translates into CASSPSGGGGAEQYF.

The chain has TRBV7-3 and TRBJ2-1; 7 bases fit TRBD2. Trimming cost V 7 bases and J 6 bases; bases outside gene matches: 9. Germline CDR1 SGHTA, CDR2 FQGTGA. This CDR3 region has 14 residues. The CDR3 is CASTLIGGSNEQFF. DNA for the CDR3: TGTGCCAGCACCCTAATCGGGGGGTCCAATGAGCAGTTCTTC.

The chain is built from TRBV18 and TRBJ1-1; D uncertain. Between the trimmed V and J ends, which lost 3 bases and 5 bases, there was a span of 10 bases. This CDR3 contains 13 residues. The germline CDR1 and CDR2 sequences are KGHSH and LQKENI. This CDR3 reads CASSPGQITEAFF. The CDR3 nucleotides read TGTGCCAGCTCACCTGGGCAGATTACTGAAGCTTTCTTT.

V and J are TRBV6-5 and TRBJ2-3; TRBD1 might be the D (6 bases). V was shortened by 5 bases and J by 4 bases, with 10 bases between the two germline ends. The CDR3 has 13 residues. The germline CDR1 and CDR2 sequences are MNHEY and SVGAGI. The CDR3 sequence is CASSEQGADTQYF. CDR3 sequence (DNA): TGTGCCAGCAGTGAACAGGGAGCAGATACGCAGTATTTT.

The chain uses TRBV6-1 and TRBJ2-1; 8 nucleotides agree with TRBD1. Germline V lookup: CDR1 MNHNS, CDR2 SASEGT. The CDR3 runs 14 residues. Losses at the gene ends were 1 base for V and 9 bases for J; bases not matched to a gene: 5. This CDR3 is CASSEDHRGIEQFF. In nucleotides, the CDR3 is TGTGCCAGCAGTGAAGATCACAGGGGGATTGAGCAGTTCTTC.

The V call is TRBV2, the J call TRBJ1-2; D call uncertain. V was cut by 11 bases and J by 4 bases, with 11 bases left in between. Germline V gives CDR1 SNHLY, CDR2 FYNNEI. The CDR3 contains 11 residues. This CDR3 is CASLEAYGYTF. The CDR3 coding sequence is TGTGCCTCTCTGGAGGCCTATGGCTACACCTTC.

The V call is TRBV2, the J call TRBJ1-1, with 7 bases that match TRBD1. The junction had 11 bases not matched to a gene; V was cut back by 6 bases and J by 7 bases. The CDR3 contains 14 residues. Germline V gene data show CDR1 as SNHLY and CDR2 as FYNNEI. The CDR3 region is CASSLQGSGDEAFF. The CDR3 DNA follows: TGTGCCAGCAGCCTACAGGGGTCCGGTGATGAAGCTTTCTTT. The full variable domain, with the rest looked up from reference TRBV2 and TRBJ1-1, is EPEVTQTPSHQVTQMGQEVILRCVPISNHLYFYWYRQILGQKVEFLVSFYNNEISEKSEIFDDQFSVERPDGSNFTLKIRSTKLEDSAMYFCASSLQGSGDEAFFGQGTRLTVV.

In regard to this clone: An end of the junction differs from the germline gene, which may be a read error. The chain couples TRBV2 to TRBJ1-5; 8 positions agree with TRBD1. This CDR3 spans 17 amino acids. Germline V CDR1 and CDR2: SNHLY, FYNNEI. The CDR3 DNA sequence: TGTGCCAGCAGAGAAGCAGGGGGCTTAAGGAGCAATCAGCCCCAGCATTTT. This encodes CASREAGGLRSNQPQHF.

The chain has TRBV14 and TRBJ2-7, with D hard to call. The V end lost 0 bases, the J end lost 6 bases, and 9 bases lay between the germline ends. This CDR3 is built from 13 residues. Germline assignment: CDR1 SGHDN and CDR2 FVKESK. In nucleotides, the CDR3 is TGTGCCAGCAGCCAAGAACTCCTCGGCGAGCAGTACTTC. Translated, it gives CASSQELLGEQYF.

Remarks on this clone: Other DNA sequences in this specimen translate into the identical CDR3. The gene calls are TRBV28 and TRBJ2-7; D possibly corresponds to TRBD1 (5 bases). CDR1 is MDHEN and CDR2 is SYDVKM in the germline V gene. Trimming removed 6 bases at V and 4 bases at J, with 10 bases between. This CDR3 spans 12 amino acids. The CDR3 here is CASSLDSYEQYF. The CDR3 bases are TGTGCCAGCAGCCTTGACAGTTACGAGCAGTACTTC.

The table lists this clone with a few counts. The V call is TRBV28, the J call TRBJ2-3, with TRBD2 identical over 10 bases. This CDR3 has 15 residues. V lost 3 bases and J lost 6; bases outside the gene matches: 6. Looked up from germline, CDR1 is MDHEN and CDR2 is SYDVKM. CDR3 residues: CASSFTSGIRDTQYF. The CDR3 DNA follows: TGTGCCAGCAGTTTTACTAGCGGGATAAGGGATACGCAGTATTTT.